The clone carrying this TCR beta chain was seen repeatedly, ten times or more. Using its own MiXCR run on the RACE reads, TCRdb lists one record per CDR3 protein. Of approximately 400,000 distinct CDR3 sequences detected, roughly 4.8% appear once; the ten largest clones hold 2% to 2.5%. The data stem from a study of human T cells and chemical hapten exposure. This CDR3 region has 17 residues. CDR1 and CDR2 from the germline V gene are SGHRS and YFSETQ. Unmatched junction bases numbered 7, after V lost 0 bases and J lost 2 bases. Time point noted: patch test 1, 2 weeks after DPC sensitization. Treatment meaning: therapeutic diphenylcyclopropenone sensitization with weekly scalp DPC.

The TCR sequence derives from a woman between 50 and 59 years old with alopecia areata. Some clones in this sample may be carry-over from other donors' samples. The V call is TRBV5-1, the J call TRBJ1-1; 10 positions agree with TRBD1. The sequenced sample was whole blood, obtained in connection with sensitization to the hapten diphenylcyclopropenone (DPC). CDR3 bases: TGCGCCAGCAGCTTGGGCCCTAGGACAGGGGGAAACACTGAAGCTTTCTTT. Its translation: CASSLGPRTGGNTEAFF.